The 17 T cell receptor beta chains below were found in one sample sequenced in a study of OX40 agonist ivuxolimab in advanced cancers. TCRdb's copy holds only in-frame clones and misses some; the assay was immunoSEQ multiplex PCR. The sample contains tens of thousands of clones, roughly 80% of which appear only once. This sample comprised CD4+ or CD8+ T cells sorted from blood, obtained in a trial of the OX40 agonist ivuxolimab. Source of these receptors: an adult with an advanced solid tumor such as melanoma, head and neck, liver or kidney cancer.

This clone was recorded only once. The chain couples TRBV5-6 to TRBJ2-3; possible D gene TRBD1, 7 bases. CDR1 is SGHDT and CDR2 is YYEEEE in the germline V gene. CDR3 size: 16 residues. The germline V and J ends were trimmed by 1 base and 3 bases, with 15 bases remaining between them. CDR3 sequence (DNA): TGTGCCAGCAGCTTGAATGGCCAGGGGGGTACAGATACGCAGTATTTT. It translates to CASSLNGQGGTDTQYF. Drawing the rest from reference TRBV5-6 and TRBJ2-3, the complete variable domain is DAGVTQSPTHLIKTRGQQVTLRCSPKSGHDTVSWYQQALGQGPQFIFQYYEEEERQRGNFPDRFSGHQFPNYSSELNVNALLLGDSALYLCASSLNGQGGTDTQYFGPGTRLTVL.

The genes are TRBV30 and TRBJ1-4; unclear D gene. The CDR3 covers 13 residues. V lost 0 bases, J lost 8 bases, and 10 bases lay in between. CDR1 is GTSNPN and CDR2 is SVGIG in the germline V gene (reference sequence). CDR3 amino acids: CAWSVAGGEKLFF. The CDR3 region has the DNA TGTGCCTGGAGTGTAGCAGGCGGGGAAAAACTGTTTTTT.

V gene TRBV20-1 combines with J gene TRBJ2-2, with D uncertain. Germline V gene sequence: CDR1 DFQATT, CDR2 SNEGSKA (reference sequence). This CDR3 contains 11 residues. V lost 5 bases and J 6 bases, leaving 7 bases between the germline ends. CDR3 DNA sequence: TGCAGTGCTGGGGTCCCCGGGGAGCTGTTTTTT. Protein: CSAGVPGELFF.

The V and J genes are TRBV9 and TRBJ1-6, with D unresolved. The V and J ends lost 3 bases and 7 bases respectively, with 20 bases between them. Looked up from germline, CDR1 is SGDLS and CDR2 is YYNGEE. The CDR3 totals 17 residues. The CDR3 region is CASSARLDQASNSPLHF. The CDR3 nucleotides are TGTGCCAGCAGCGCCCGCCTTGATCAGGCTTCCAATTCACCCCTCCACTTT. Complete variable domain (other parts from reference TRBV9 and TRBJ1-6): DSGVTQTPKHLITATGQRVTLRCSPRSGDLSVYWYQQSLDQGLQFLIQYYNGEERAKGNILERFSAQQFPDLHSELNLSSLELGDSALYFCASSARLDQASNSPLHFGNGTRLTVT.

This clone showed up just once. The chain recombines TRBV2 with TRBJ1-4, with unresolved D. The CDR3 is made up of 15 amino acids. V lost 6 bases and J lost 5, with 16 bases in between. Germline lookup yields CDR1 SNHLY and CDR2 FYNNEI. CDR3 nucleotides: TGTGCCAGCAGCTCCGGAAGTGCGGGAAATGAAAAACTGTTTTTT. Its protein is CASSSGSAGNEKLFF.

The gene calls are TRBV7-3 and TRBJ2-1, with D maybe TRBD2 (5 bases). CDR3 size: 13 residues. Deletions cut 0 bases from V and 15 bases from J, with 15 bases between. Germline CDR1 is SGHTA and CDR2 is FQGTGA. The CDR3 sequence: CASSLTRVAPLFF. The CDR3 DNA reads as TGTGCCAGCAGCTTAACGCGGGTAGCCCCCTTGTTCTTC. Using reference TRBV7-3 and TRBJ2-1 for the parts outside the CDR3, the full variable domain is GAGVSQTPSNKVTEKGKYVELRCDPISGHTALYWYRQSLGQGPEFLIYFQGTGAADDSGLPNDRFFAVRPEGSVSTLKIQRTERGDSAVYLCASSLTRVAPLFFGPGTRLTVL.

The V call is TRBV18, the J call TRBJ2-7; 13 bases map to TRBD2. The CDR3 sequence is 17 residues long. Looked up from germline, CDR1 is KGHSH and CDR2 is LQKENI. Trimming cost V 1 base and J 6 bases; bases outside gene matches: 9. The CDR3 sequence is CASSPLQGTSGTIEQYF. The CDR3, as DNA: TGTGCCAGCTCACCACTCCAAGGGACTAGCGGGACGATCGAGCAGTACTTC.

This rearrangement joins TRBV7-2 to TRBJ1-2; D perhaps matches TRBD1 (6 bases). V was shortened by 5 bases and J by 6 bases, with 16 bases between the two germline ends. The germline V gene has CDR1 SGHTA and CDR2 FQGNSA. The CDR3 totals 14 residues. CDR3: CASSTDRSRNGYTF. The DNA for the CDR3 is TGTGCCAGCAGCACTGACAGGTCCCGAAATGGCTACACCTTC.

The count of this clone is one. The V call is TRBV6-1, the J call TRBJ1-2, with a possible D match to TRBD1 (5 bases). The V and J ends lost 6 bases and 4 bases respectively, with 12 bases between them. CDR3 length: 13 amino acids. Germline V lookup: CDR1 MNHNS, CDR2 SASEGT. This CDR3 is CASRGDSVYGYTF. The CDR3, as DNA: TGTGCCAGCAGGGGGGATTCTGTCTATGGCTACACCTTC.

There are a few counts of this clone. The CDR3 region is CASSLAPEITDTQYF. DNA for the CDR3: TGTGCCAGCAGCTTAGCCCCGGAGATCACAGATACGCAGTATTTT. J is TRBJ2-3 and V is TRBV7-7; D gene unclear. This CDR3 is built from 15 residues. The V end lost 0 bases, the J end lost 2 bases, and 9 bases lay between the germline ends. Germline V gene data show CDR1 as SSHAT and CDR2 as FNYEAQ (reference sequence). The full variable domain, its missing parts supplied by reference TRBV7-7 and TRBJ2-3, is GAGVSQSPRYKVTKRGQDVTLRCDPISSHATLYWYQQALGQGPEFLTYFNYEAQPDKSGLPSDRFSAERPEGSISTLTIQRTEQRDSAMYRCASSLAPEITDTQYFGPGTRLTVL.

The gene calls are TRBV7-2 and TRBJ1-5, with D uncertain. CDR3 length: 16 residues. With 1 base removed from V and 0 bases from J, the gap between germline ends came to 10 bases. Germline lookup yields CDR1 SGHTA and CDR2 FQGNSA. Here the CDR3 DNA reads TGTGCCAGCAGCTTAGGGCGACCTTTTAGCAATCAGCCCCAGCATTTT. Its translation: CASSLGRPFSNQPQHF.

This chain uses TRBV5-1 with TRBJ1-2; unclear D gene. CDR1 SGHRS and CDR2 YFSETQ come from the germline V gene. Deletions cut 0 bases from V and 2 bases from J, with 8 bases between. The CDR3 contains 14 residues. The CDR3 DNA reads TGCGCCAGCAGCTTGGCGTTGCGGAACTATGGCTACACCTTC. It specifies CASSLALRNYGYTF.

This clone was seen only a few times. This sequence joins TRBV29-1 and TRBJ2-5; no clear D. Germline-derived CDR1 and CDR2 are SQVTM and ANQGSEA. The CDR3 sequence is 11 residues long. The germline V and J ends were trimmed by 4 bases and 1 base, with 4 bases remaining between them. The CDR3 loop is CSVGVQETQYF. The CDR3 nucleotides read TGCAGCGTTGGGGTCCAAGAGACCCAGTACTTC.

The chain employs TRBV28 and TRBJ1-6; a weak D match, TRBD1 (5 bases). Trimming took 2 bases from V and 7 from J, leaving 15 bases between them. CDR1 and CDR2 from the germline V gene are MDHEN and SYDVKM. The CDR3 has 16 residues. The CDR3 here is CASSLAGHWENSPLHF. DNA of the CDR3: TGTGCCAGCAGTTTAGCTGGACATTGGGAGAATTCACCCCTCCACTTT.

This chain joins TRBV6-4 and TRBJ2-1, with 9 positions matching TRBD1. The germline gives CDR1 MRHNA, CDR2 SNTAGT. The J segment lost 3 bases and the V segment lost 2 bases, leaving 2 bases of the junction unmatched. The CDR3 is 15 amino acids. This chain's CDR3 is CASSDPTGGYNEQFF. The CDR3 DNA follows: TGTGCCAGCAGTGACCCGACAGGGGGCTACAATGAGCAGTTCTTC.

This rearrangement joins TRBV27 to TRBJ2-5; the D gene could be TRBD1 or TRBD2 (5 bases each). Trimming took off 0 bases at V and 4 bases at J, with 12 bases between the two ends. Looked up from germline, CDR1 is MNHEY and CDR2 is SMNVEV (reference sequence). This CDR3 contains 15 residues. Here the CDR3 reads CASSLSRGRRETQYF. The CDR3 coding sequence is TGTGCCAGCAGTTTATCGAGGGGACGGCGAGAGACCCAGTACTTC.

The chain recombines TRBV5-1 with TRBJ2-3, with D possibly being TRBD2 (5 bases). The CDR3 totals 14 residues. The V gene lost 0 bases and the J gene lost 2 bases, with 7 bases spanning the gap. The germline V gene encodes CDR1 SGHRS and CDR2 YFSETQ. The CDR3 bases are TGCGCCAGCAGCTTGGGCGGGTACACAGATACGCAGTATTTT. Residues: CASSLGGYTDTQYF. The full variable domain, completed using reference TRBV5-1 and TRBJ2-3, is KAGVTQTPRYLIKTRGQQVTLSCSPISGHRSVSWYQQTPGQGLQFLFEYFSETQRNKGNFPGRFSGRQFSNSRSEMNVSTLELGDSALYLCASSLGGYTDTQYFGPGTRLTVL.